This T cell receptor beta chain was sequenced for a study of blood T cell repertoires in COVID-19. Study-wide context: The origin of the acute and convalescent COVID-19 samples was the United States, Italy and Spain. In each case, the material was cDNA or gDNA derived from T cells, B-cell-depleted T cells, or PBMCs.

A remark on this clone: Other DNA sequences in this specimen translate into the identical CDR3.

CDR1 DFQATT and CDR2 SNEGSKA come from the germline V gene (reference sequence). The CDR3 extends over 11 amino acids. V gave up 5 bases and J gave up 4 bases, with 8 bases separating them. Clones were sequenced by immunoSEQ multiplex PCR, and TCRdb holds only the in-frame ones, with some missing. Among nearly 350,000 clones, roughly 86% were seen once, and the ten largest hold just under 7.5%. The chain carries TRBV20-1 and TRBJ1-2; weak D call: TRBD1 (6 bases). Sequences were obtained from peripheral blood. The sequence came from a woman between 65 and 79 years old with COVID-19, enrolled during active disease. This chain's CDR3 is CSALDSYGYTF. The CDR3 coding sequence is TGCAGTGCTCTGGACAGCTATGGCTACACCTTC.